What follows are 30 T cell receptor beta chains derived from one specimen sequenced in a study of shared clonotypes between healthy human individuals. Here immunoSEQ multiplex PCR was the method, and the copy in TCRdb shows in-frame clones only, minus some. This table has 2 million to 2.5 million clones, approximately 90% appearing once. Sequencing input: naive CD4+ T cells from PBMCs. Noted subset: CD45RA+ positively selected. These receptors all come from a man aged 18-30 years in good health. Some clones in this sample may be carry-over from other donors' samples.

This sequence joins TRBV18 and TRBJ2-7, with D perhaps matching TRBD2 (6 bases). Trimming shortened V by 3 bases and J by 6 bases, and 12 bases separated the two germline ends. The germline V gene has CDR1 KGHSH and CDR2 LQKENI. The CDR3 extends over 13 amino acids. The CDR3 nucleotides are TGTGCCAGCTCACCTGAGGGGAGGAGCGAGCAGTACTTC. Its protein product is CASSPEGRSEQYF.

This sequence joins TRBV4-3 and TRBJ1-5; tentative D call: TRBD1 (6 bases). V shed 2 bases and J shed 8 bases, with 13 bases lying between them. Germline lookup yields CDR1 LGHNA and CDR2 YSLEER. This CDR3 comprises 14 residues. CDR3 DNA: TGCGCCAGCAGCCAACGCAGGGGACCGGAGCCCCAGCATTTT. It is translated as CASSQRRGPEPQHF.

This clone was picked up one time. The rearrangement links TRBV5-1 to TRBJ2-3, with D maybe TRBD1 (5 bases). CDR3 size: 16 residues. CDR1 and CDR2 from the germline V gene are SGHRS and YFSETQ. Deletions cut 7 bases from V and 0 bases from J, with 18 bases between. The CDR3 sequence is CASFLGQGVSTDTQYF. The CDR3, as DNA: TGCGCCAGCTTTTTGGGCCAGGGTGTGAGCACAGATACGCAGTATTTT.

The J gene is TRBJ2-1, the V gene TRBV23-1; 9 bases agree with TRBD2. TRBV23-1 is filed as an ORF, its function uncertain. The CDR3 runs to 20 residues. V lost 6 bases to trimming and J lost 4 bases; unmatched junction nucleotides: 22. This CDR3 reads CASRVRKGLAWTRLYNEQFF. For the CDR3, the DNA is TGCGCCAGCAGGGTGAGGAAGGGACTAGCTTGGACCAGACTATACAATGAGCAGTTCTTC.

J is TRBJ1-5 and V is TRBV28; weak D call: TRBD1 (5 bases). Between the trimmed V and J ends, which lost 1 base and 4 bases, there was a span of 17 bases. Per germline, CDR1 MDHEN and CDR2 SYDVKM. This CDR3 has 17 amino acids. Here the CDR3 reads CASSLSDKGRGNQPQHF. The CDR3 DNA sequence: TGTGCCAGCAGTTTATCGGATAAGGGGAGGGGAAATCAGCCCCAGCATTTT.

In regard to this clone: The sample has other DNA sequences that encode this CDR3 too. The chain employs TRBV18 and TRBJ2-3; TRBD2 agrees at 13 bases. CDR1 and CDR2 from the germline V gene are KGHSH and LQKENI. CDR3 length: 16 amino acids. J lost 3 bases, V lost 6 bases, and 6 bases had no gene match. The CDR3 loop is CASSPPTSGRTDTQYF. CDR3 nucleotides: TGTGCCAGCTCCCCTCCGACTAGCGGGAGGACAGATACGCAGTATTTT.

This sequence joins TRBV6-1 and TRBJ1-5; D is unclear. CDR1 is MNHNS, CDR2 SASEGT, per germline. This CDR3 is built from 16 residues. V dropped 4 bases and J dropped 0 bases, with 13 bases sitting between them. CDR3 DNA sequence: TGTGCCAGCAGTGCAGACGGCAGGCTTAGCAATCAGCCCCAGCATTTT. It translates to CASSADGRLSNQPQHF.

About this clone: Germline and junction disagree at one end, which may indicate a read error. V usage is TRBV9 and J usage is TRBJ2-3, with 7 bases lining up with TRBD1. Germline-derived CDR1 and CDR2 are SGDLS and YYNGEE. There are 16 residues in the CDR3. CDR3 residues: CASSAPTGRGTDTQYF. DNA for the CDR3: TGTGCCAGCAGCGCACCGACAGGGAGAGGCACGGATACGCAGTATTTT.

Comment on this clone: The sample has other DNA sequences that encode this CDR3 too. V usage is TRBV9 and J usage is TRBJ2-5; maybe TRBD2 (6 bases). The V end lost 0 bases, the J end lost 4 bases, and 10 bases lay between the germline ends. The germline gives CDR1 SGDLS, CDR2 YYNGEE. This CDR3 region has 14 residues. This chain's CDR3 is CASSVAPRGETQYF. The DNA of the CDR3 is TGTGCCAGCAGCGTAGCCCCGCGGGGAGAGACCCAGTACTTC. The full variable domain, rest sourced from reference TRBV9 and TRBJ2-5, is DSGVTQTPKHLITATGQRVTLRCSPRSGDLSVYWYQQSLDQGLQFLIQYYNGEERAKGNILERFSAQQFPDLHSELNLSSLELGDSALYFCASSVAPRGETQYFGPGTRLLVL.

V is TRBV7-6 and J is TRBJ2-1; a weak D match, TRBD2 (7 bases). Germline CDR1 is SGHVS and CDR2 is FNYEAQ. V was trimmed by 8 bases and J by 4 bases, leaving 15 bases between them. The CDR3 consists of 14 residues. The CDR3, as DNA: TGTGCCAGCGCCAAGGGGGGGCCTTACAATGAGCAGTTCTTC. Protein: CASAKGGPYNEQFF.

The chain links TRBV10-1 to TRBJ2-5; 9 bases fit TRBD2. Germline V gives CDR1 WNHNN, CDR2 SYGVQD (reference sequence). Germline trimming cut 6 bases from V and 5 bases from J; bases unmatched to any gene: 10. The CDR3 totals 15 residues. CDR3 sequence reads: CASSPGLASPETQYF. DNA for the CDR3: TGCGCCAGCAGCCCTGGACTAGCGTCGCCTGAGACCCAGTACTTC.

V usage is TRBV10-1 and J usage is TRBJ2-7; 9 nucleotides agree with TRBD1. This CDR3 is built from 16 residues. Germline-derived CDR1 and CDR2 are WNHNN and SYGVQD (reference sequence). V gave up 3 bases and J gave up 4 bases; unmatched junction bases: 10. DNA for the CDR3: TGCGCCAGCAGTGAATACCACAGGGGGCTGTCGTACGAGCAGTACTTC. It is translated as CASSEYHRGLSYEQYF.

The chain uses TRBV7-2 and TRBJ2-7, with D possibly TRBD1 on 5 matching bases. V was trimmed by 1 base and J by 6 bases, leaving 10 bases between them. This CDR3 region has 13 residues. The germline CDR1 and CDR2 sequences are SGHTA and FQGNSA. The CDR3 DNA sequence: TGTGCCAGCAGCTTAGTCGGCCAGGGCGAGCAGTACTTC. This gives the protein CASSLVGQGEQYF.

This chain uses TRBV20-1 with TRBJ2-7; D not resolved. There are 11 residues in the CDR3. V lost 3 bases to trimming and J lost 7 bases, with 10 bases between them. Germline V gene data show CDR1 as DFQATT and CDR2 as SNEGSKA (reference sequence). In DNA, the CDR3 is TGCAGTGCTAGTTTTTCGGCGGAGCAGTACTTC. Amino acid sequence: CSASFSAEQYF.

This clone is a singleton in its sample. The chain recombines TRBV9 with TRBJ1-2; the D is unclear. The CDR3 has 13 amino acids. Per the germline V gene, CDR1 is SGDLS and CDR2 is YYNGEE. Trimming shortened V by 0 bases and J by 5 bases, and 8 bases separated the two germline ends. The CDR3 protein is CASSVEEGYGYTF. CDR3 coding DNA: TGTGCCAGCAGCGTAGAGGAAGGTTATGGCTACACCTTC.

The CDR3 region has the DNA TGTGCCAGCAGCTTAGAGGGGGCTCGGTCCACTGAAGCTTTCTTT. It codes for CASSLEGARSTEAFF. The chain uses TRBV7-3 and TRBJ1-1, with 7 nucleotides matching TRBD1. V shed 2 bases and J 4 bases; nucleotides not matched to a gene: 7. This CDR3 has 15 residues. Looked up from germline, CDR1 is SGHTA and CDR2 is FQGTGA.

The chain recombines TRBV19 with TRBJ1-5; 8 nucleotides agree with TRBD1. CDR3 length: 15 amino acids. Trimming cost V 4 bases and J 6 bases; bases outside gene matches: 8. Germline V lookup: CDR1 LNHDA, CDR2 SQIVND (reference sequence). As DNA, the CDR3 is TGTGCCAGTAGTACCGGACAGGGAGTCGGTCAGCCCCAGCATTTT. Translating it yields CASSTGQGVGQPQHF. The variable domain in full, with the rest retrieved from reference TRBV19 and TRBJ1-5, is DGGITQSPKYLFRKEGQNVTLSCEQNLNHDAMYWYRQDPGQGLRLIYYSQIVNDFQKGDIAEGYSVSREKKESFPLTVTSAQKNPTAFYLCASSTGQGVGQPQHFGDGTRLSIL.

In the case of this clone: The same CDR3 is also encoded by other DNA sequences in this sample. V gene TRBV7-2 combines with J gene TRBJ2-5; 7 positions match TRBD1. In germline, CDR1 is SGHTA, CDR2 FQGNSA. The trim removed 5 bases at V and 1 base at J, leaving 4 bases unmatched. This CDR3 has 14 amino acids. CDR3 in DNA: TGTGCCAGCAGCCTAGACAGGGCCCAAGAGACCCAGTACTTC. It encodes CASSLDRAQETQYF.

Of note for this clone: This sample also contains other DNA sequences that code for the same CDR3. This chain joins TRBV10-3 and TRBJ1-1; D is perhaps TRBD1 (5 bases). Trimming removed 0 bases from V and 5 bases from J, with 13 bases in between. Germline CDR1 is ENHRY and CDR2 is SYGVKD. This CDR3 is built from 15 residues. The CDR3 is CAISESGSGGTEAFF. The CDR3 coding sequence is TGTGCCATCAGTGAGTCGGGGTCCGGGGGGACTGAAGCTTTCTTT.

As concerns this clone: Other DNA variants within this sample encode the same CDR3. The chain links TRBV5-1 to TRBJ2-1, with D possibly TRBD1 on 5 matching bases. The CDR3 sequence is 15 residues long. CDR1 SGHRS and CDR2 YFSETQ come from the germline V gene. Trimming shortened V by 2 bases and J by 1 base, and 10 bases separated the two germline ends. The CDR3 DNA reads TGCGCCAGCAGCTTAGGGGTGGAGTCCTACAATGAGCAGTTCTTC. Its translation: CASSLGVESYNEQFF.

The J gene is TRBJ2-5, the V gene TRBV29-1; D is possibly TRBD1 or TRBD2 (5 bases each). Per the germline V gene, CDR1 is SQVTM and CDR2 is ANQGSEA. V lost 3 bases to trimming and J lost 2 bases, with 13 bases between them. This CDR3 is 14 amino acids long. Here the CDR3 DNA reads TGCAGCGTTGAGGGTGGGGGTAAACAAGAGACCCAGTACTTC. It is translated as CSVEGGGKQETQYF.

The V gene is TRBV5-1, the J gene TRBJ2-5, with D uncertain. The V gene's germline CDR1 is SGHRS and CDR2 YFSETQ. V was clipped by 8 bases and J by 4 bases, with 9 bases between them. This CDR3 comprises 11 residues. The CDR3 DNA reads TGCGCCAGGACAAGTAGAGAGACCCAGTACTTC. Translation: CARTSRETQYF.

The CDR3 sequence: CASSLVPRDAQYF. The DNA of the CDR3 is TGTGCCAGCAGCCTAGTCCCCAGGGACGCGCAGTATTTT. The chain joins TRBV7-9 to TRBJ2-3; D may correspond to TRBD1 or TRBD2 (5 bases each). From germline, CDR1 is SEHNR and CDR2 FQNEAQ (reference sequence). Trimming cost V 5 bases and J 10 bases, with 16 bases left between them. The CDR3 is 13 amino acids.

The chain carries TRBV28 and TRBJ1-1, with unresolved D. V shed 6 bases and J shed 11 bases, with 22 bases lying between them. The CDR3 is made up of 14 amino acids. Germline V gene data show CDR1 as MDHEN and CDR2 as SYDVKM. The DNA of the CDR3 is TGTGCCAGCAGCCTCATGGCGGCGCAGCGTTTGGCTTTCTTT. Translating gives CASSLMAAQRLAFF.

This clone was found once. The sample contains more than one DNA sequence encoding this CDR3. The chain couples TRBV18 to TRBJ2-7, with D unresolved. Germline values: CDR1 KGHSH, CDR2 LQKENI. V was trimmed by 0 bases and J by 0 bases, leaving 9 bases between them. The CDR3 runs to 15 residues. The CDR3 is CASSPPGKSSYEQYF. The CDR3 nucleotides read TGTGCCAGCTCACCACCGGGCAAGAGCTCCTACGAGCAGTACTTC.

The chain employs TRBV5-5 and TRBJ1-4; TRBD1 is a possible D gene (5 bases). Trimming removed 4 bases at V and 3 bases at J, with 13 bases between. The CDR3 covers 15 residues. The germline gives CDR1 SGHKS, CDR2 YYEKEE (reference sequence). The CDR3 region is CASSHPGRPNEKLFF. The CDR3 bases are TGTGCCAGCAGCCATCCAGGGAGACCTAATGAAAAACTGTTTTTT.

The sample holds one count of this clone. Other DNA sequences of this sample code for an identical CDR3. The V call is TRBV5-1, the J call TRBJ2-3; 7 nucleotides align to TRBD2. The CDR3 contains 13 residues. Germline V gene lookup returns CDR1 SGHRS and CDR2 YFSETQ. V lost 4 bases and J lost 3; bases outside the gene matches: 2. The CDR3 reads CASSPGGTDTQYF. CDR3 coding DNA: TGCGCCAGCAGCCCGGGAGGAACAGATACGCAGTATTTT.

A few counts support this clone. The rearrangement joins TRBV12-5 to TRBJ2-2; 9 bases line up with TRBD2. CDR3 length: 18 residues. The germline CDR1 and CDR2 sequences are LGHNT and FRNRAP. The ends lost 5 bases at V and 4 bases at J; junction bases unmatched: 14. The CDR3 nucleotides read TGTGCTAGTGGTCCTTCTAGGGCGGGAGGGCCTGGCACCGGGGAGCTGTTTTTT. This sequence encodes CASGPSRAGGPGTGELFF.

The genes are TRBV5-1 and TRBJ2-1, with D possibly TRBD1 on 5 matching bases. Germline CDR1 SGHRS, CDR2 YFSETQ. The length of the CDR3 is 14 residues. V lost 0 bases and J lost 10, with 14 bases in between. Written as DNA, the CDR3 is TGCGCCAGCAGCTTGGGGGGCGCGAGAGGCGAGCAGTTCTTC. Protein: CASSLGGARGEQFF.

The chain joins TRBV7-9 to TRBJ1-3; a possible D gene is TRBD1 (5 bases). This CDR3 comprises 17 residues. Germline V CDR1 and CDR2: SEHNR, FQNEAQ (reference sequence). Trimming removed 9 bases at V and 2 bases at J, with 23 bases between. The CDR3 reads CASRPVQVGPAGNTIYF. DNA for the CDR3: TGTGCCAGTAGGCCGGTACAGGTCGGACCCGCTGGAAACACCATATATTTT. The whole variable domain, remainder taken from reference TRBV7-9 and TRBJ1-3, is DTGVSQNPRHKITKRGQNVTFRCDPISEHNRLYWYRQTLGQGPEFLTYFQNEAQLEKSRLLSDRFSAERPKGSFSTLEIQRTEQGDSAMYLCASRPVQVGPAGNTIYFGEGSWLTVV.